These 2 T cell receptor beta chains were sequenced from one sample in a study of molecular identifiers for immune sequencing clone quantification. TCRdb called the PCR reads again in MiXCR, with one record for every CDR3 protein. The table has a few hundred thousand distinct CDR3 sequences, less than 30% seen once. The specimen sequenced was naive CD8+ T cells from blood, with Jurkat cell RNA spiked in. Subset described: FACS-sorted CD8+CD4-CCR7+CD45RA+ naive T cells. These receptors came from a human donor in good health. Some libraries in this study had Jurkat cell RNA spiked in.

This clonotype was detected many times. The CDR3 DNA follows: TGTGCCAGCAGTTTCAGGGGACTGCTTGAGGGGGAGCAGTACTTC. Encoded protein: CASSFRGLLEGEQYF. The chain uses TRBV28 and TRBJ2-7, with D perhaps being TRBD1 or TRBD2 (6 bases each). Looked up from germline, CDR1 is MDHEN and CDR2 is SYDVKM. The CDR3 has 15 residues. The V end was cut by 3 bases, the J end by 7 bases, with 19 bases between.

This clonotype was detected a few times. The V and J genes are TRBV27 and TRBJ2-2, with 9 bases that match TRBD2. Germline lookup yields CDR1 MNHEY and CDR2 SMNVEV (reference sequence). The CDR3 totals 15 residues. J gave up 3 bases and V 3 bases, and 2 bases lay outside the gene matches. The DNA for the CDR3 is TGTGCCAGCAGTTTGGCGGGAGGGTACACCGGGGAGCTGTTTTTT. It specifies CASSLAGGYTGELFF.